This TCR beta chain was observed in a study of identical twins. TCRdb re-called the 5' RACE reads with MiXCR, one entry per CDR3 protein. This table holds approximately 670,000 distinct CDR3 sequences, over 5% found once. The CDR3 runs to 14 residues. V dropped 4 bases and J dropped 4 bases, with 11 bases sitting between them. The germline V gene has CDR1 LGHDT and CDR2 YNNKEL (reference sequence). This clonotype came up a few times. The antigen is not known. General observations from the study: Carriage of fewer insertions was seen in abundant cord blood beta clonotypes, whereas memory repertoires showed none.

V usage is TRBV3-1 and J usage is TRBJ1-5, with D unresolved. The receptor's source is a man younger than 30 in good health. What was sequenced was naive T cells sorted from blood. Here the CDR3 DNA reads TGTGCCAGCAGCCCGACGGGCCCTAATCAGCCCCAGCATTTT. Residues: CASSPTGPNQPQHF. The variable domain in full, completed from reference TRBV3-1 and TRBJ1-5, reads DTAVSQTPKYLVTQMGNDKSIKCEQNLGHDTMYWYKQDSKKFLKIMFSYNNKELIINETVPNRFSPKSPDKAHLNLHINSLELGDSAVYFCASSPTGPNQPQHFGDGTRLSIL.